This note documents a single T cell receptor beta chain sequence. Here immunoSEQ multiplex PCR was the method, and the copy in TCRdb shows in-frame clones only, minus some. The repertoire has 150,000 to 200,000 clones, about nine tenths of them found once; the top ten carry about 3%. The sample comes from a study of T cell responses to AZD1222 COVID-19 vaccine. After removal of 4 bases from V and 9 bases from J, the junction contained 5 bases not matched to a gene. The CDR3 has 13 amino acids. CDR1 and CDR2 (germline): SGHTA, FQGNSA. This TCR was sampled from an adult in good health. The starting material was peripheral blood, obtained on day 0 of AZD1222 vaccination. The chain carries TRBV7-2 and TRBJ1-5; 8 bases line up with TRBD1. This CDR3 is CASSSDRGRPQHF. The DNA for the CDR3 is TGTGCCAGCAGCTCAGACAGGGGCCGGCCCCAGCATTTT.